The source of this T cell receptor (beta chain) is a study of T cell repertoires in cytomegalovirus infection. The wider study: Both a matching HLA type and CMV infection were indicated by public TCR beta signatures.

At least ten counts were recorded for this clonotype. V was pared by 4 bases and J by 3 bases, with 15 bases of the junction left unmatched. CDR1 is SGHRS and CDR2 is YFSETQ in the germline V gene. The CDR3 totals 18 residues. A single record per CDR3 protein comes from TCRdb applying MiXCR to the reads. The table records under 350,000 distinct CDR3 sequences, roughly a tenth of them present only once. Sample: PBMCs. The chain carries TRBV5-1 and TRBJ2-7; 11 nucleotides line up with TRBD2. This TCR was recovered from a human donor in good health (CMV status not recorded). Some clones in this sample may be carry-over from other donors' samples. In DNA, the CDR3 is TGCGCCAGCAGCCAGCCGGGACTAGCGGAGCAAAATAGCTACGAGCAGTACTTC. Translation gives CASSQPGLAEQNSYEQYF.